This record covers a single T cell receptor beta chain. These data belong to a study of blood T cell repertoires in COVID-19. Study in general: Samples representing acute and convalescent COVID-19 were sourced from the United States, Italy and Spain. PBMCs, B-cell-depleted T cells, or T cells provided the cDNA or gDNA that made up the material.

Per the original data handling: The assay estimated nucleated cells by amplifying reference gene primers. The data were produced by immunoSEQ multiplex PCR, yet TCRdb's version contains in-frame clones alone and is incomplete. V and J calls and clone size follow that table, whereas D and trimming were derived from the DNA. Of about 98,000 clones in the sample, around nine tenths were seen once. The origin of this receptor is a man aged 50-60 years with acute or convalescent COVID-19. Sequencing was carried out using peripheral blood.

As DNA, the CDR3 is TGTGCCAGCAGCCCTTCCGGGATAGAAGGAGAAAAACTGTTTTTT. Protein: CASSPSGIEGEKLFF. This chain links TRBV11-3 with TRBJ1-4; D ambiguous. V was trimmed by 5 bases and J by 8 bases, leaving 18 bases between them. Germline V gene data show CDR1 as SGHNT and CDR2 as YENEEA. This CDR3 is built from 15 residues.